This TCR beta chain was identified in a study of CD8+CD57+ T cells in acquired aplastic anemia. Overall study context: Sorted cells (CD4+ and CD8+) yielded DNA amounts that averaged approximately 3.2 ug. CD4+ cells from healthy donors averaged around 10 million reads.

This clonotype has a count of ten or more. Its antigen is unidentified. The template for TCR beta VDJ and CDR3 sequence profiling was genomic DNA. TCRdb reanalysed the reads using MiXCR and keeps one entry per CDR3 protein. This table has a few hundred thousand distinct CDR3 sequences, 65% to 75% appearing once. Broader study findings: Twenty-nine sequences, all CD8+ CDR3, were shared between patients and controls. Any difference that existed in CD8+ Simpson's diversity between patients and controls was not significant.

Germline V gene lookup returns CDR1 SGHTA and CDR2 FQGNSA. V was shortened by 2 bases and J by 1 base, with 11 bases between the two germline ends. The CDR3 sequence is 15 residues long. Sequenced input: sorted CD4+, CD8+, or CD8+CD57+ T cells (not recorded which) from PBMCs. The TCR originated in a human donor in good health, serving as a control. V gene TRBV7-2 combines with J gene TRBJ2-5, with a possible D match to TRBD1 (5 bases). Written as DNA, the CDR3 is TGTGCCAGCAGCTTATCAAGACAGACCCAAGAGACCCAGTACTTC. Protein product: CASSLSRQTQETQYF. Full variable domain (remainder filled in from reference TRBV7-2 and TRBJ2-5): GAGVSQSPSNKVTEKGKDVELRCDPISGHTALYWYRQSLGQGLEFLIYFQGNSAPDKSGLPSDRFSAERTGGSVSTLTIQRTQQEDSAVYLCASSLSRQTQETQYFGPGTRLLVL.